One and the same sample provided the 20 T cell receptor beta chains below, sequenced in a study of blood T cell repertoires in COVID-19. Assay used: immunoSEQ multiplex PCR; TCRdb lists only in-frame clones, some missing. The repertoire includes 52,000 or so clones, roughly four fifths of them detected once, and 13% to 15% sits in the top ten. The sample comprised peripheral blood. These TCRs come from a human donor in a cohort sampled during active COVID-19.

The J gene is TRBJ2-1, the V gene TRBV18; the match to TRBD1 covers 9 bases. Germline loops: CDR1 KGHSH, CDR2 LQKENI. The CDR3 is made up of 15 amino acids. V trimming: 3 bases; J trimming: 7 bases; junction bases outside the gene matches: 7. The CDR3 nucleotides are TGTGCCAGCTCACCGGGACAGGGAGCGGCGAATGAGCAGTTCTTC. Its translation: CASSPGQGAANEQFF.

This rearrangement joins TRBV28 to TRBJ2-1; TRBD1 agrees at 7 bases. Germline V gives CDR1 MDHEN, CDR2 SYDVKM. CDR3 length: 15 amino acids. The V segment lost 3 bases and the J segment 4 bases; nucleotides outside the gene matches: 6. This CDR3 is CASSFPMGQYNEQFF. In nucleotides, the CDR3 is TGTGCCAGCAGTTTTCCCATGGGACAGTACAATGAGCAGTTCTTC.

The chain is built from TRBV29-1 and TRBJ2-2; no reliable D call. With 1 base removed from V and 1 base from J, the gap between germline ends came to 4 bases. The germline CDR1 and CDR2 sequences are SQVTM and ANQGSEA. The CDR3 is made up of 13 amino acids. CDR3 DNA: TGCAGCGTTGAAGTACAGAACACCGGGGAGCTGTTTTTT. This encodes CSVEVQNTGELFF.

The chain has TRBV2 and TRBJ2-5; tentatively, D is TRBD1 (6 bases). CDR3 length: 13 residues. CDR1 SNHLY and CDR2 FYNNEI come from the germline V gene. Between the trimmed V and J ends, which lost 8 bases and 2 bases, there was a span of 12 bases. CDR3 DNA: TGTGCCAGCGCTCGGCAGGGGCAAGAGACCCAGTACTTC. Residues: CASARQGQETQYF.

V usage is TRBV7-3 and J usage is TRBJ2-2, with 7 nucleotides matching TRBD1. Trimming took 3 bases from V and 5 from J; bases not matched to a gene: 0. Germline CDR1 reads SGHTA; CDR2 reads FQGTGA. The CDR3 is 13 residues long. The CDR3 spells CASSLTGTGELFF. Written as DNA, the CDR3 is TGTGCCAGCAGCTTGACAGGGACCGGGGAGCTGTTTTTT. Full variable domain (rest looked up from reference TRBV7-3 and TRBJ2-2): GAGVSQTPSNKVTEKGKYVELRCDPISGHTALYWYRQSLGQGPEFLIYFQGTGAADDSGLPNDRFFAVRPEGSVSTLKIQRTERGDSAVYLCASSLTGTGELFFGEGSRLTVL.

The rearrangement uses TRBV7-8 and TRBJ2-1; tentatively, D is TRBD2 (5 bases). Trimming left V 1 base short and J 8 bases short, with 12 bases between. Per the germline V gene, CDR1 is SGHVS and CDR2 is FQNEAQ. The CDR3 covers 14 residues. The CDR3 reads CASSLGELYHEQFF. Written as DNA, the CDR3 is TGTGCCAGCAGCTTAGGGGAGCTGTATCATGAGCAGTTCTTC.

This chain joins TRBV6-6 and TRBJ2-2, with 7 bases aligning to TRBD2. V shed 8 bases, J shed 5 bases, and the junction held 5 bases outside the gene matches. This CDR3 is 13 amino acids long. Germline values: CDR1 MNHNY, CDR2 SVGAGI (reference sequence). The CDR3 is CASRDYGTGELFF. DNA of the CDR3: TGTGCCAGCCGGGACTATGGTACCGGGGAGCTGTTTTTT.

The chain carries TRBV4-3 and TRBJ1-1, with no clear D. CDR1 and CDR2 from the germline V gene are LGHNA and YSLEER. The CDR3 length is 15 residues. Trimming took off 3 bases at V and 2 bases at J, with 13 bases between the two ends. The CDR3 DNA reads TGCGCCAGCAGCCAGCCGGGAACATTAAACACTGAAGCTTTCTTT. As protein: CASSQPGTLNTEAFF.

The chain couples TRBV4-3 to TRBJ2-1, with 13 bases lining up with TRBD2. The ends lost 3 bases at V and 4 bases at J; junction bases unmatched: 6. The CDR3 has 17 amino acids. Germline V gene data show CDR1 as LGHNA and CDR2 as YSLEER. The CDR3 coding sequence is TGCGCCAGCAGCCAGTGGACTAGCGGGGGAATTTACAATGAGCAGTTCTTC. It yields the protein CASSQWTSGGIYNEQFF.

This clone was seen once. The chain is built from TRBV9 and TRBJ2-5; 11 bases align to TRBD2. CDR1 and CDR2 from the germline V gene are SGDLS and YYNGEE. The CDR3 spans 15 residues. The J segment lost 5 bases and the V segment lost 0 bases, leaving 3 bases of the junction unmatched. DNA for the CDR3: TGTGCCAGCAGCGTAGGTAGCGGGGGGGCGGAGACCCAGTACTTC. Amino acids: CASSVGSGGAETQYF. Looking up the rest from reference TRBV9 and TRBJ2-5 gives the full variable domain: DSGVTQTPKHLITATGQRVTLRCSPRSGDLSVYWYQQSLDQGLQFLIQYYNGEERAKGNILERFSAQQFPDLHSELNLSSLELGDSALYFCASSVGSGGAETQYFGPGTRLLVL.

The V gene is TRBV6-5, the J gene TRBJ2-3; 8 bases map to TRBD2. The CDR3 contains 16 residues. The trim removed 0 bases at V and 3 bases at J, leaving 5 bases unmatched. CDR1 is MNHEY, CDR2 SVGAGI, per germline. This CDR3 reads CASSYSGGRTTDTQYF. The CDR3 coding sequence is TGTGCCAGCAGTTACTCTGGCGGGAGGACGACAGATACGCAGTATTTT.

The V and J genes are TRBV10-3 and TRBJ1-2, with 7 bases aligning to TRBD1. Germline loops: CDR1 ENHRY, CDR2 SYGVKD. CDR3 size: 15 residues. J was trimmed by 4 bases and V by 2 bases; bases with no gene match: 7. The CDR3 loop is CAISEPEGGFYGYTF. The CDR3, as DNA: TGTGCCATCAGTGAGCCAGAAGGGGGCTTCTATGGCTACACCTTC.

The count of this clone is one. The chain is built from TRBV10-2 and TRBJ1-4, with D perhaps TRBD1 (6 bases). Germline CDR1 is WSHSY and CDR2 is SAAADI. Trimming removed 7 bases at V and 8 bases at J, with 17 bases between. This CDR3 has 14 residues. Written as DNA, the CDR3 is TGCGCCAGCAACGGCGGCAGGGGTTTGGAAAAACTGTTTTTT. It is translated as CASNGGRGLEKLFF.

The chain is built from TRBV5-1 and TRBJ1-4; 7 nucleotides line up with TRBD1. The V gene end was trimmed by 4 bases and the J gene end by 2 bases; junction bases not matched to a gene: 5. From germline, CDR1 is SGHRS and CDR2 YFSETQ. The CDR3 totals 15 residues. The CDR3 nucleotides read TGCGCCAGCAGCACAGGACAGGCGACTAATGAAAAACTGTTTTTT. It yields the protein CASSTGQATNEKLFF.

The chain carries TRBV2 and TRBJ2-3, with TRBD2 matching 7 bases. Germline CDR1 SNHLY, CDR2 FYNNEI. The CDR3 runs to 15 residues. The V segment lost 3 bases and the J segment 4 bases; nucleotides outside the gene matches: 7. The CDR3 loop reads CASSELFTSADTQYF. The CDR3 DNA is TGTGCCAGCAGTGAGTTGTTTACTAGCGCAGATACGCAGTATTTT. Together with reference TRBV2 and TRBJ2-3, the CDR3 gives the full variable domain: EPEVTQTPSHQVTQMGQEVILRCVPISNHLYFYWYRQILGQKVEFLVSFYNNEISEKSEIFDDQFSVERPDGSNFTLKIRSTKLEDSAMYFCASSELFTSADTQYFGPGTRLTVL.

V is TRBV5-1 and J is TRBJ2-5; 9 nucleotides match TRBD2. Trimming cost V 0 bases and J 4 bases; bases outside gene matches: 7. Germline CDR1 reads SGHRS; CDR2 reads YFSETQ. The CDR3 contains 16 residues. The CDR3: CASSLASGRLRETQYF. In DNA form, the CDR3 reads TGCGCCAGCAGCTTGGCAAGCGGGAGGCTCCGAGAGACCCAGTACTTC. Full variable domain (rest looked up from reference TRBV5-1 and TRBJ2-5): KAGVTQTPRYLIKTRGQQVTLSCSPISGHRSVSWYQQTPGQGLQFLFEYFSETQRNKGNFPGRFSGRQFSNSRSEMNVSTLELGDSALYLCASSLASGRLRETQYFGPGTRLLVL.

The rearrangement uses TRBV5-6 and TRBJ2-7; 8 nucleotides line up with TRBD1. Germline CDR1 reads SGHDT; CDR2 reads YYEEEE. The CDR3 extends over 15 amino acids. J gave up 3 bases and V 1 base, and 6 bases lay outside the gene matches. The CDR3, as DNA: TGTGCCAGCAGCTTGAATCCCAGGGGGCACTACGAGCAGTACTTC. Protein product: CASSLNPRGHYEQYF.

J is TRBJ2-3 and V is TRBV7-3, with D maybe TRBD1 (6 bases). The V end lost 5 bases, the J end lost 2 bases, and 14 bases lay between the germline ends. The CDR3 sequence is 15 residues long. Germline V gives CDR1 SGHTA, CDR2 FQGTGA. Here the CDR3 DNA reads TGTGCCAGCAGCGCCGGAGACAGGCACACAGATACGCAGTATTTT. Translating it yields CASSAGDRHTDTQYF.

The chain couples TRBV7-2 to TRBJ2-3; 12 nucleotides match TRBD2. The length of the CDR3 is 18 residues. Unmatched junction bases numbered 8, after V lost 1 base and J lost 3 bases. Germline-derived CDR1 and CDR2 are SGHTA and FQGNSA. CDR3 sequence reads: CASSLGASGGAFTDTQYF. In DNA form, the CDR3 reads TGTGCCAGCAGCTTAGGGGCTAGCGGGGGGGCGTTTACAGATACGCAGTATTTT. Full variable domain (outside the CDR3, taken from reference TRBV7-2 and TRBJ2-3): GAGVSQSPSNKVTEKGKDVELRCDPISGHTALYWYRQSLGQGLEFLIYFQGNSAPDKSGLPSDRFSAERTGGSVSTLTIQRTQQEDSAVYLCASSLGASGGAFTDTQYFGPGTRLTVL.

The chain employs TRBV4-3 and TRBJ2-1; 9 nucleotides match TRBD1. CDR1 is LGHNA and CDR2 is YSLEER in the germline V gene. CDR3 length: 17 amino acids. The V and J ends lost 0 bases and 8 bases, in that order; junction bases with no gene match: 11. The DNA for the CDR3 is TGCGCCAGCAGCCAAGACGGGAGGACAGGGGTTATAGATGAGCAGTTCTTC. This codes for CASSQDGRTGVIDEQFF.